The 8 T cell receptor beta chains listed next were all sequenced from one sample in a study of T cell changes during pregnancy in multiple sclerosis. Generated by immunoSEQ multiplex PCR, the TCRdb table keeps only in-frame clones and is missing some. The data contain tens of thousands of clones, just over 90% of them singletons. The sample consisted of peripheral blood, taken in the third trimester of pregnancy. These receptors originate from a female donor with multiple sclerosis, enrolled in a pregnancy study.

The V and J genes are TRBV7-9 and TRBJ1-2, with 8 nucleotides matching TRBD1. Germline V lookup: CDR1 SEHNR, CDR2 FQNEAQ (reference sequence). The trim removed 3 bases at V and 1 base at J, leaving 4 bases unmatched. The CDR3 totals 15 residues. The CDR3 region is CASSLTGANNYGYTF. The DNA of the CDR3 is TGTGCCAGCAGCTTGACAGGGGCTAATAACTATGGCTACACCTTC.

The gene calls are TRBV29-1 and TRBJ2-7; 11 bases map to TRBD2. CDR1 and CDR2 (germline): SQVTM, ANQGSEA. The V segment lost 1 base and the J segment 2 bases; nucleotides outside the gene matches: 1. This CDR3 contains 14 residues. The CDR3 region is CSVEGLAGTYEQYF. The DNA of the CDR3 is TGCAGCGTTGAAGGACTAGCGGGGACCTACGAGCAGTACTTC.

The CDR3, as DNA: TGTGCCAGCAGCTTAGTCGGACTAGCGGGGGACAATGAGCAGTTCTTC. Its protein is CASSLVGLAGDNEQFF. The chain employs TRBV7-2 and TRBJ2-1, with 13 nucleotides matching TRBD2. Germline-derived CDR1 and CDR2 are SGHTA and FQGNSA. V lost 1 base, J lost 5 bases, and 2 bases stayed unmatched. This CDR3 comprises 16 residues.

The rearrangement links TRBV2 to TRBJ1-2, with 8 positions matching TRBD1. Germline CDR1 reads SNHLY; CDR2 reads FYNNEI. V trimming: 2 bases; J trimming: 8 bases; junction bases outside the gene matches: 10. This CDR3 has 15 residues. The CDR3 protein is CASSERGQETGGYTF. For the CDR3, the DNA is TGTGCCAGCAGTGAAAGGGGACAGGAGACGGGCGGCTACACCTTC.

This CDR3 is CASSLATGSQHF. The CDR3 nucleotides read TGTGCCAGCAGCTTGGCCACGGGTTCCCAGCATTTT. The chain combines TRBV5-6 with TRBJ1-5; D ambiguous. The CDR3 totals 12 residues. Trimming took off 0 bases at V and 11 bases at J, with 9 bases between the two ends. Germline values: CDR1 SGHDT, CDR2 YYEEEE.

For the CDR3, the DNA is TGTGCCAGCAGTCCAAGACTAGCGGGGTACCAAGAGACCCAGTACTTC. It is translated as CASSPRLAGYQETQYF. V usage is TRBV2 and J usage is TRBJ2-5; TRBD2 agrees at 11 bases. The CDR3 length is 16 residues. The ends lost 5 bases at V and 0 bases at J; junction bases unmatched: 5. Germline values: CDR1 SNHLY, CDR2 FYNNEI.

In its sample, this clone was seen once. This chain connects TRBV9 to TRBJ2-3; 8 positions agree with TRBD2. Germline V lookup: CDR1 SGDLS, CDR2 YYNGEE. The CDR3 spans 17 residues. Trimming at V came to 3 bases and at J to 4 bases, leaving 13 bases not matched to a gene. Here the CDR3 reads CASSAYTGGGPADTQYF. CDR3 nucleotide sequence: TGTGCCAGCAGCGCCTACACGGGCGGGGGGCCCGCAGATACGCAGTATTTT.

This clone was seen only once. The chain carries TRBV18 and TRBJ2-2; D might be TRBD2 (6 bases). This CDR3 comprises 13 residues. Deletions cut 1 base from V and 6 bases from J, with 6 bases between. The germline V gene encodes CDR1 KGHSH and CDR2 LQKENI. The CDR3 loop is CASSPREAGELFF. Here the CDR3 DNA reads TGTGCCAGCTCACCACGGGAGGCCGGGGAGCTGTTTTTT.